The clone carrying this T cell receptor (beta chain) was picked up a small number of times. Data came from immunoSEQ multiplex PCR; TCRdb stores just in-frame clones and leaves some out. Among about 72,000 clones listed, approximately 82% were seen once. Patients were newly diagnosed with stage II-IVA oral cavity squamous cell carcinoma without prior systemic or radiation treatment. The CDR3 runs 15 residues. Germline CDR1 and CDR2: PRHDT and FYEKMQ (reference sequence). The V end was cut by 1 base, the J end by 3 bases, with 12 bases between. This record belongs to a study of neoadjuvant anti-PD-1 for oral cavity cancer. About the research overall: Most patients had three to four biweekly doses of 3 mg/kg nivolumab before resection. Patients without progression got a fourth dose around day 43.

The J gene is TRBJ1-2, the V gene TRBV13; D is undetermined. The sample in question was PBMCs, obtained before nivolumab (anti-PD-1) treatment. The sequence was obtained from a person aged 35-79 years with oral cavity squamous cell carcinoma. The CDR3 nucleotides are TGTGCCAGCAGCTTAGTACAGAGGATCCACTATGGCTACACCTTC. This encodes CASSLVQRIHYGYTF.